The 30 T cell receptor beta chains in this list originate from one sample, sequenced in a study of T cells in Graves' hyperthyroidism and ophthalmopathy. Authors of the study amplified TCR beta CDR3 regions from RNA transcripts. HTBI primers were employed in a first-round RT-PCR of the TCR CDR3. TCRdb reprocessed the multiplex PCR reads via MiXCR and lists one record per CDR3 protein. The profile covers fewer than 450,000 distinct CDR3 sequences, with 13% to 15% appearing a single time and roughly a fifth taken by the ten largest. Sequences were obtained from blood. The receptor source for this set is an older woman with Graves' ophthalmopathy.

This clonotype was counted only a few times. One junction end does not reproduce the germline sequence, and a read error may be involved. V usage is TRBV7-9 and J usage is TRBJ2-1, with 8 bases aligning to TRBD1. This CDR3 is 12 amino acids long. Germline lookup yields CDR1 SEHNR and CDR2 FQNEAQ (reference sequence). CDR3 residues: CASSLGQGLVVF. DNA for the CDR3: TGTGCCAGCAGCCTTGGACAGGGCCTTGTCGTCTTC. Full variable domain (missing parts from reference TRBV7-9 and TRBJ2-1): DTGVSQNPRHKITKRGQNVTFRCDPISEHNRLYWYRQTLGQGPEFLTYFQNEAQLEKSRLLSDRFSAERPKGSFSTLEIQRTEQGDSAMYLCASSLGQGLVVFGPGTRLTVL.

This clonotype was recorded many times. V gene TRBV2 combines with J gene TRBJ2-1; TRBD1 might be the D (6 bases). Trimming removed 3 bases from V and 9 bases from J, with 18 bases in between. Germline V lookup: CDR1 SNHLY, CDR2 FYNNEI. This CDR3 comprises 15 residues. The CDR3 bases are TGTGCCAGCAGTGAGGAGCAGGGGAGAATAGGTGAGCAGTTCTTC. Its translation: CASSEEQGRIGEQFF.

This clonotype was counted at least ten times. The chain links TRBV18 to TRBJ2-7; D gene uncertain. This CDR3 spans 15 amino acids. V was cut by 4 bases and J by 4 bases, with 17 bases left in between. CDR1 is KGHSH and CDR2 is LQKENI in the germline V gene. CDR3 in DNA: TGTGCCAGCTCACTCATCGCGCGGACGGAATACGAGCAGTACTTC. It specifies CASSLIARTEYEQYF.

This clonotype has a handful of counts. V usage is TRBV29-1 and J usage is TRBJ1-4; D possibly corresponds to TRBD1 (5 bases). This CDR3 region has 13 residues. The germline V gene encodes CDR1 SQVTM and CDR2 ANQGSEA. V was trimmed by 7 bases and J by 4 bases, leaving 13 bases between them. The CDR3 DNA reads as TGCAGCGGACAACGGGGGGTTAATGAAAAACTGTTTTTT. Protein: CSGQRGVNEKLFF.

The chain combines TRBV19 with TRBJ2-5, with 11 positions matching TRBD2. V was clipped by 2 bases and J by 5 bases; unmatched bases: 7. This CDR3 is 16 amino acids long. Germline values: CDR1 LNHDA, CDR2 SQIVND (reference sequence). CDR3 nucleotide sequence: TGTGCCAGTAGTATATCGACTAGCGGGAATGGGGAGACCCAGTACTTC. This sequence encodes CASSISTSGNGETQYF.

This clonotype turned up a few times. A much larger clone differs from this one at a single base, so this may be a read error. V usage is TRBV2 and J usage is TRBJ2-5, with unresolved D. Germline lookup yields CDR1 SNHLY and CDR2 FYNNEI. The CDR3 has 13 amino acids. V was shortened by 6 bases and J by 2 bases, with 10 bases between the two germline ends. CDR3 residues: CASSRNSQETQYF. The CDR3 DNA reads as TGTGCCAGCAGCCGGAATAGTCAAGAGACCCAGTACTTC.

This clonotype was detected many times. The chain couples TRBV27 to TRBJ2-4; D is unclear. Germline values: CDR1 MNHEY, CDR2 SMNVEV (reference sequence). This CDR3 has 13 residues. V was trimmed by 5 bases and J by 6 bases, leaving 11 bases between them. CDR3 loop: CASSAIKGNIQYF. The DNA for the CDR3 is TGTGCCAGCAGTGCGATCAAGGGAAACATTCAGTACTTC.

The sample holds a few counts of this clonotype. The chain joins TRBV20-1 to TRBJ2-7, with 8 bases lining up with TRBD2. The CDR3 runs 15 residues. In germline, CDR1 is DFQATT, CDR2 SNEGSKA (reference sequence). The ends lost 5 bases at V and 0 bases at J; junction bases unmatched: 9. The CDR3 sequence is CSAPSSGASSYEQYF. The DNA of the CDR3 is TGCAGTGCTCCGAGTAGCGGGGCGAGCTCCTACGAGCAGTACTTC.

The J gene is TRBJ2-3, the V gene TRBV12-3 or TRBV12-4, with 11 bases aligning to TRBD1. J was trimmed by 6 bases and V by 2 bases; bases with no gene match: 4. The CDR3 consists of 15 residues. CDR3: CASSLWTGGLDTQYF. The CDR3 region has the DNA TGTGCCAGCAGTTTATGGACAGGGGGCCTTGATACGCAGTATTTT.

This clonotype was detected ten times or more. The rearrangement uses TRBV11-2 and TRBJ2-2; 16 bases agree with TRBD2. The V and J ends lost 4 bases and 4 bases, in that order; junction bases with no gene match: 9. The CDR3 covers 19 residues. Germline-derived CDR1 and CDR2 are SGHAT and FQNNGV. The DNA of the CDR3 is TGTGCCAGCAGCTGGGCCGGGACTAGCGGGAGGGCCGGCACCGGGGAGCTGTTTTTT. Amino acid sequence: CASSWAGTSGRAGTGELFF.

This sequence joins TRBV9 and TRBJ2-5; no clear D gene. V dropped 0 bases and J dropped 0 bases, with 6 bases sitting between them. The germline gives CDR1 SGDLS, CDR2 YYNGEE. This CDR3 contains 14 residues. The CDR3 bases are TGTGCCAGCAGCGTAGGGTCAAACCAAGAGACCCAGTACTTC. It yields the protein CASSVGSNQETQYF.

Ten or more counts support this clonotype. This chain connects TRBV28 to TRBJ2-3; 13 bases map to TRBD2. The CDR3 contains 15 residues. V lost 6 bases to trimming and J lost 4 bases; unmatched junction nucleotides: 4. The germline V gene encodes CDR1 MDHEN and CDR2 SYDVKM. The CDR3 here is CASRTTSGRPDTQYF. The CDR3, as DNA: TGTGCCAGCAGGACGACTAGCGGGAGGCCAGATACGCAGTATTTT.

This clonotype was seen many times. The chain is built from TRBV6-1 and TRBJ2-3; 7 bases line up with TRBD2. J was trimmed by 5 bases and V by 7 bases; bases with no gene match: 9. The CDR3 covers 14 residues. CDR1 and CDR2 (germline): MNHNS, SASEGT. The CDR3 coding sequence is TGTGCCAGCAAGCGGGGTCATGTGAAAGATACGCAGTATTTT. Translation: CASKRGHVKDTQYF.

This clonotype was detected many times. The chain couples TRBV12-3 or TRBV12-4 to TRBJ2-2; maybe TRBD2 (5 bases). The CDR3 length is 15 residues. Between the trimmed V and J ends, which lost 6 bases and 2 bases, there was a span of 13 bases. The CDR3 spells CASSLSGDNTGELFF. Here the CDR3 DNA reads TGTGCCAGCAGCCTCAGCGGAGATAACACCGGGGAGCTGTTTTTT.

The gene calls are TRBV29-1 and TRBJ2-3; 8 bases map to TRBD2. The germline V gene encodes CDR1 SQVTM and CDR2 ANQGSEA. This CDR3 has 19 amino acids. Trimming cost V 2 bases and J 5 bases; bases outside gene matches: 21. CDR3 sequence: CSVERLNSGKSGQGDTQYF. The CDR3 DNA sequence: TGCAGCGTTGAAAGGCTAAATAGCGGGAAAAGCGGCCAGGGAGATACGCAGTATTTT.

Concerning this clonotype itself: One end of the junction fails to match germline, which may point to a read error. V usage is TRBV5-1 and J usage is TRBJ2-7; D gene ambiguous. Germline CDR1 and CDR2: SGHRS and YFSETQ. CDR3 length equals 12 residues. CDR3 region: CASSKTSNEQYF. CDR3 nucleotide sequence: TGCGCTAGCAGCAAAACCAGCAATGAGCAGTACTTC.

Only one count was recorded for this clonotype. A read error may be the cause here, since a much bigger clone is one base away. The chain joins TRBV29-1 to TRBJ2-1; D may be TRBD1 or TRBD2 (5 bases each). This CDR3 spans 13 amino acids. V was trimmed by 3 bases and J by 1 base, leaving 7 bases between them. Germline assignment: CDR1 SQVTM and CDR2 ANQGSEA. CDR3 residues: CSVEGESYNEQFF. The CDR3 DNA follows: TGCAGCGTTGAGGGGGAATCCTACAATGAGCAGTTCTTC.

V is TRBV9 and J is TRBJ1-1; 8 nucleotides match TRBD1. V trimming: 2 bases; J trimming: 1 base; junction bases outside the gene matches: 4. The CDR3 runs 15 residues. CDR1 and CDR2 from the germline V gene are SGDLS and YYNGEE. For the CDR3, the DNA is TGTGCCAGCAGCGTTGGGACAGGCCGGAACACTGAAGCTTTCTTT. Its protein product is CASSVGTGRNTEAFF.

In its sample, this clonotype was seen many times. This chain connects TRBV6-1 to TRBJ2-5; perhaps TRBD2 as D (6 bases). Looked up from germline, CDR1 is MNHNS and CDR2 is SASEGT. The CDR3 covers 15 residues. Trimming pared 4 bases from V and 4 bases from J, leaving 16 bases between. This chain's CDR3 is CASSAAGLGGETQYF. DNA for the CDR3: TGTGCCAGCAGTGCGGCGGGGCTGGGGGGAGAGACCCAGTACTTC.

The chain recombines TRBV7-6 with TRBJ2-3; TRBD2 agrees at 12 bases. The germline V gene encodes CDR1 SGHVS and CDR2 FNYEAQ. CDR3 length: 17 amino acids. The trim removed 4 bases at V and 0 bases at J, leaving 5 bases unmatched. In DNA form, the CDR3 reads TGTGCCAGCAGCTCTGGACTAGCGGGGTCTAGCACAGATACGCAGTATTTT. Its translation is CASSSGLAGSSTDTQYF.

This clonotype was counted many times. This rearrangement joins TRBV18 to TRBJ2-1; D call uncertain. The V gene lost 0 bases and the J gene lost 0 bases, with 9 bases spanning the gap. This CDR3 has 16 amino acids. CDR1 is KGHSH, CDR2 LQKENI, per germline. The CDR3 is CASSPPVVSSYNEQFF. CDR3 sequence (DNA): TGTGCCAGCTCACCACCGGTAGTGAGCTCCTACAATGAGCAGTTCTTC.

The chain uses TRBV28 and TRBJ2-2; TRBD2 is a possible D gene (6 bases). Germline V CDR1 and CDR2: MDHEN, SYDVKM. The ends were cut back, 7 bases at V and 5 bases at J, with 17 bases in the middle. The CDR3 is made up of 15 amino acids. The CDR3 region is CASISGRGSTGELFF. CDR3 DNA: TGTGCCAGCATTTCGGGCCGGGGGTCAACCGGGGAGCTGTTTTTT.

This clonotype occurred a few times. The rearrangement uses TRBV27 and TRBJ2-2; TRBD1 is a possible D gene (6 bases). The CDR3 length is 15 residues. V was shortened by 7 bases and J by 4 bases, with 16 bases between the two germline ends. Per germline, CDR1 MNHEY and CDR2 SMNVEV (reference sequence). CDR3 sequence: CASTTPTGGTGELFF. CDR3 sequence (DNA): TGTGCCAGCACCACCCCGACAGGAGGCACCGGGGAGCTGTTTTTT.

In this sample, this clonotype turned up a few times. A much more abundant neighbour one base away suggests this may be a read error. The chain is built from TRBV20-1 and TRBJ1-5, with TRBD1 matching 7 bases. Germline values: CDR1 DFQATT, CDR2 SNEGSKA (reference sequence). Germline trimming cut 4 bases from V and 5 bases from J; bases unmatched to any gene: 11. The CDR3 sequence is 15 residues long. The CDR3 DNA follows: TGCAGTGCTATGCACCCGGGACAGTTGTATCAGCCCCAGCATTTT. This codes for CSAMHPGQLYQPQHF.

This clonotype was found many times. V usage is TRBV15 and J usage is TRBJ2-1; 10 bases are a match to TRBD2. Unmatched junction bases numbered 10, after V lost 0 bases and J lost 5 bases. The CDR3 runs to 18 residues. The germline V gene has CDR1 LNHNV and CDR2 YYDKDF (reference sequence). The CDR3 sequence: CATSRDFPSGSIHNEQFF. DNA of the CDR3: TGTGCCACCAGCAGAGATTTTCCTAGCGGGAGCATCCACAATGAGCAGTTCTTC.

This clonotype was detected many times. V is TRBV20-1 and J is TRBJ2-7; no reliable D call. The germline V gene has CDR1 DFQATT and CDR2 SNEGSKA (reference sequence). The germline V and J ends were trimmed by 5 bases and 6 bases, with 17 bases remaining between them. The CDR3 is 13 residues long. The CDR3 DNA is TGCAGTGCTGACTGGACGAAGGTTGGCGAGCAGTACTTC. Residues: CSADWTKVGEQYF.

V and J are TRBV20-1 and TRBJ1-5; D is perhaps TRBD1 (5 bases). There are 14 residues in the CDR3. V lost 1 base and J lost 5, with 12 bases in between. Per germline, CDR1 DFQATT and CDR2 SNEGSKA (reference sequence). The CDR3 is CSARGDGEYQPQHF. The CDR3 DNA follows: TGCAGTGCTAGAGGGGACGGGGAGTATCAGCCCCAGCATTTT.

The gene calls are TRBV20-1 and TRBJ2-5, with 9 positions matching TRBD1. The CDR3 spans 15 residues. The J segment lost 7 bases and the V segment lost 8 bases, leaving 17 bases of the junction unmatched. CDR1 and CDR2 from the germline V gene are DFQATT and SNEGSKA (reference sequence). The CDR3 loop reads CSHSRGQGRMRTQYF. The CDR3 DNA reads TGCAGTCACTCCCGGGGACAGGGCCGAATGCGGACCCAGTACTTC.

V and J are TRBV12-5 and TRBJ1-5; the D is unclear. The V gene lost 7 bases and the J gene lost 0 bases, with 13 bases spanning the gap. This CDR3 is 15 amino acids long. Germline values: CDR1 LGHNT, CDR2 FRNRAP. As DNA, the CDR3 is TGTGCTAGTGCCACGATCCTTAATAGCAATCAGCCCCAGCATTTT. This sequence encodes CASATILNSNQPQHF. Drawing the rest from reference TRBV12-5 and TRBJ1-5, the complete variable domain is DARVTQTPRHKVTEMGQEVTMRCQPILGHNTVFWYRQTMMQGLELLAYFRNRAPLDDSGMPKDRFSAEMPDATLATLKIQPSEPRDSAVYFCASATILNSNQPQHFGDGTRLSIL.

This clonotype was recorded many times. The chain is built from TRBV2 and TRBJ1-1; maybe TRBD1 (5 bases). Looked up from germline, CDR1 is SNHLY and CDR2 is FYNNEI. Trimming cost V 8 bases and J 2 bases, with 15 bases left between them. CDR3 length: 14 amino acids. CDR3 amino acids: CASRLTGGNTEAFF. In nucleotides, the CDR3 is TGTGCCAGCCGCCTTACCGGGGGAAACACTGAAGCTTTCTTT.